This is a list of T cell receptor beta chains from one sample in a study of cytomegalovirus exposure and HLA in healthy donors. Method: immunoSEQ multiplex PCR; TCRdb's copy keeps in-frame clones and lacks some. The repertoire holds 60,000 to 70,000 clones, roughly 80% seen once, with around 2.9% in the top ten. The specimen was PBMCs. Every receptor here comes from a woman aged 25 to 39 in good health and CMV-seronegative. Both conserved end residues are part of each CDR3. A D gene is named only where the DNA matches it firmly. A row's size may be missing; if present it is once, few, many or a size class.

J gene: TRBJ2-5; V gene: TRBV9; D gene: -; clone size: once; CDR3 protein: CASSVGEGGLVQETQYF; CDR3 DNA: TGTGCCAGCAGCGTAGGGGAGGGGGGGCTAGTCCAAGAGACCCAGTACTTC
J gene: TRBJ2-1; V gene: TRBV6-5; D gene: -; clone size: -; CDR3 protein: CASSSTDNEQFF; CDR3 DNA: TGTGCCAGCAGTTCCACGGACAATGAGCAGTTCTTC
J gene: TRBJ2-7; V gene: TRBV7-2; D gene: -; clone size: -; CDR3 protein: CASSLDRDRYEQYF; CDR3 DNA: TGTGCCAGCAGCCTGGACAGAGATCGCTACGAGCAGTACTTC
J gene: TRBJ1-5; V gene: TRBV6-5; D gene: -; clone size: few; CDR3 protein: CASRSYRDQPQHF; CDR3 DNA: TGTGCCAGCAGGTCCTACAGGGATCAGCCCCAGCATTTT
J gene: TRBJ1-5; V gene: TRBV7-2; D gene: -; clone size: -; CDR3 protein: CASSLVGSNSNQPQHF; CDR3 DNA: TGTGCCAGCAGCTTAGTGGGGAGCAATAGCAATCAGCCCCAGCATTTT
J gene: TRBJ1-2; V gene: TRBV30; D gene: TRBD1; clone size: -; CDR3 protein: CASSDKTGASYGSTF; CDR3 DNA: TGTGCCTCGAGTGATAAGACAGGGGCAAGCTATGGCTCCACCTTC
J gene: TRBJ1-1; V gene: TRBV18; D gene: TRBD1; clone size: -; CDR3 protein: CASSPIGQGNTEAFF; CDR3 DNA: TGTGCCAGCTCACCAATAGGACAGGGAAACACTGAAGCTTTCTTT
J gene: TRBJ1-3; V gene: TRBV4-3; D gene: -; clone size: -; CDR3 protein: CASSQEGPTGSSGNTIYF; CDR3 DNA: TGCGCCAGCAGCCAAGAAGGACCCACAGGGTCCTCTGGAAACACCATATATTTT
J gene: TRBJ1-1; V gene: TRBV27; D gene: -; clone size: -; CDR3 protein: CASTNPGITEAFF; CDR3 DNA: TGTGCCAGCACCAACCCGGGGATAACTGAAGCTTTCTTT
J gene: TRBJ2-1; V gene: TRBV28; D gene: TRBD2; clone size: -; CDR3 protein: CASSLAGGLYNEQFF; CDR3 DNA: TGTGCCAGCAGTCTAGCGGGGGGGCTTTACAATGAGCAGTTCTTC
J gene: TRBJ2-1; V gene: TRBV7-6; D gene: TRBD2; clone size: once; CDR3 protein: CASSPFGGTYNEQFF; CDR3 DNA: TGTGCCAGCAGCCCGTTCGGGGGGACCTACAATGAGCAGTTCTTC
J gene: TRBJ1-3; V gene: TRBV7-9; D gene: -; clone size: -; CDR3 protein: CSSSLETLNSGNTIYF; CDR3 DNA: TGTTCCAGCAGCTTAGAAACATTAAACTCTGGAAACACCATATATTTT
J gene: TRBJ2-2; V gene: TRBV5-1; D gene: TRBD1; clone size: -; CDR3 protein: CASSLGQGNTGELFF; CDR3 DNA: TGCGCCAGCAGCTTGGGACAGGGAAACACCGGGGAGCTGTTTTTT
J gene: TRBJ2-6; V gene: TRBV6-4; D gene: TRBD1; clone size: -; CDR3 protein: CASSGVPGQGAQGANVLTF; CDR3 DNA: TGTGCCAGCAGTGGGGTCCCGGGACAGGGGGCGCAAGGGGCCAACGTCCTGACTTTC
J gene: TRBJ1-1; V gene: TRBV25-1; D gene: -; clone size: -; CDR3 protein: CASSVSLNTEAFF; CDR3 DNA: TGTGCCAGCAGTGTCTCTCTGAACACTGAAGCTTTCTTT
J gene: TRBJ1-3; V gene: TRBV28; D gene: -; clone size: -; CDR3 protein: CASSLPGPRGSGNTIYF; CDR3 DNA: TGTGCCAGCAGTCTCCCTGGTCCTAGGGGATCTGGAAACACCATATATTTT
J gene: TRBJ2-7; V gene: TRBV19; D gene: -; clone size: -; CDR3 protein: CASSIAAGAYEQYF; CDR3 DNA: TGTGCCAGTAGTATAGCAGCCGGGGCCTACGAGCAGTACTTC
J gene: TRBJ2-7; V gene: TRBV28; D gene: TRBD1; clone size: -; CDR3 protein: CATLWTGLPNEQYF; CDR3 DNA: TGTGCCACCCTGTGGACAGGTCTCCCTAACGAGCAGTACTTC
J gene: TRBJ1-2; V gene: TRBV15; D gene: -; clone size: -; CDR3 protein: CATSRVLKQGYGYTF; CDR3 DNA: TGTGCCACCAGCAGAGTTCTTAAACAGGGTTATGGCTACACCTTC
J gene: TRBJ1-2; V gene: TRBV5-6; D gene: -; clone size: once; CDR3 protein: CASSFGEGNYGYTF; CDR3 DNA: TGTGCCAGCAGCTTTGGTGAGGGTAACTATGGCTACACCTTC
J gene: TRBJ1-2; V gene: TRBV19; D gene: -; clone size: -; CDR3 protein: CASMGGAADYGYTF; CDR3 DNA: TGTGCCAGTATGGGAGGGGCGGCGGACTATGGCTACACCTTC
J gene: TRBJ1-1; V gene: TRBV28; D gene: -; clone size: -; CDR3 protein: CASTGLLHLVTEAFF; CDR3 DNA: TGTGCCAGCACGGGACTTCTCCACTTGGTAACTGAAGCTTTCTTT
J gene: TRBJ2-1; V gene: TRBV7-6; D gene: -; clone size: -; CDR3 protein: CASSPTGTQNYNEQFF; CDR3 DNA: TGTGCCAGCAGCCCCACGGGGACACAAAACTACAATGAGCAGTTCTTC
J gene: TRBJ2-3; V gene: TRBV6-1; D gene: TRBD1; clone size: -; CDR3 protein: CASSDGQGRDTQYF; CDR3 DNA: TGTGCCAGCAGTGACGGACAGGGAAGGGATACGCAGTATTTT
J gene: TRBJ2-7; V gene: TRBV27; D gene: TRBD1; clone size: -; CDR3 protein: CASSPRTGVEQYF; CDR3 DNA: TGTGCCAGCAGTCCGCGGACAGGGGTCGAGCAGTACTTC
J gene: TRBJ2-3; V gene: TRBV10-3; D gene: -; clone size: -; CDR3 protein: CAISDRDPDTQYF; CDR3 DNA: TGTGCCATCAGTGACCGGGATCCAGATACGCAGTATTTT
J gene: TRBJ1-5; V gene: TRBV23-1; D gene: TRBD1; clone size: -; CDR3 protein: CASSQTGRYSNQPQHF; CDR3 DNA: TGCGCCAGCAGTCAGACAGGGAGATATAGCAATCAGCCCCAGCATTTT
J gene: TRBJ2-5; V gene: TRBV6-5; D gene: -; clone size: -; CDR3 protein: CASSFSGSEETQYF; CDR3 DNA: TGTGCCAGCAGTTTTTCAGGGTCGGAAGAGACCCAGTACTTC
J gene: TRBJ1-1; V gene: TRBV27; D gene: -; clone size: -; CDR3 protein: CASSRQENTEAFF; CDR3 DNA: TGTGCCAGCAGTCGCCAGGAGAACACTGAAGCTTTCTTT
J gene: TRBJ2-2; V gene: TRBV11-3; D gene: -; clone size: -; CDR3 protein: CASSLDPPGTYFTGELFF; CDR3 DNA: TGTGCCAGCAGCTTAGATCCCCCAGGCACCTATTTCACCGGGGAGCTGTTTTTT
J gene: TRBJ1-1; V gene: TRBV6-6; D gene: -; clone size: -; CDR3 protein: CASSDQGTGTEAFF; CDR3 DNA: TGTGCCAGCAGCGACCAGGGAACAGGTACTGAAGCTTTCTTT
J gene: TRBJ2-7; V gene: TRBV7-2; D gene: -; clone size: once; CDR3 protein: CASKLYRVPSYEQYF; CDR3 DNA: TGTGCCAGCAAACTGTACAGGGTCCCCTCCTACGAGCAGTACTTC
J gene: TRBJ2-7; V gene: TRBV4-1; D gene: TRBD2; clone size: -; CDR3 protein: CASSQSRETSYEQYF; CDR3 DNA: TGCGCCAGCAGCCAATCGCGGGAGACCTCCTACGAGCAGTACTTC
J gene: TRBJ2-7; V gene: TRBV7-9; D gene: TRBD1; clone size: -; CDR3 protein: CASSSPGQGYEQYF; CDR3 DNA: TGTGCCAGCAGCTCACCGGGACAGGGCTACGAGCAGTACTTC
J gene: TRBJ1-1; V gene: TRBV19; D gene: -; clone size: -; CDR3 protein: CASARGGRPPNTEAFF; CDR3 DNA: TGTGCCAGTGCTAGGGGGGGAAGGCCGCCGAACACTGAAGCTTTCTTT
J gene: TRBJ1-1; V gene: TRBV2; D gene: -; clone size: -; CDR3 protein: CASTRRTAPRDSGTEAFF; CDR3 DNA: TGTGCCAGCACCCGAAGGACGGCTCCTAGGGACTCGGGGACTGAAGCTTTCTTT
J gene: TRBJ2-1; V gene: TRBV7-2; D gene: TRBD2; clone size: -; CDR3 protein: CASSPGLAGVPRYNEQFF; CDR3 DNA: TGTGCCAGCAGCCCCGGACTAGCGGGGGTCCCTCGCTACAATGAGCAGTTCTTC